These T cell receptor beta chains were read from a single sample in a study of shared clonotypes between healthy human individuals. Only in-frame clones appear in the TCRdb table, and some are missing; sequencing was by immunoSEQ multiplex PCR. The data show roughly 300,000 clones, with less than 75% seen just once and over 9.5% held by the top ten. The sample taken for sequencing was memory CD4+ T cells sorted from blood. These receptors were obtained from a man aged 25-45 years in good health. Each CDR3 is given with its conserved first and last residue. D genes are given only for firm matches. Rows may omit the clone size; those that give it use once, few, many or a size class.

d_call: .
clone_size: .
v_call: TRBV7-8
j_call: TRBJ1-5
cdr3_length: 15
cdr3_aa: CASSLAGAGGQPQHF
cdr3_nt: TGTGCCAGCAGCTTAGCCGGGGCCGGGGGTCAGCCCCAGCATTTT

d_call: .
clone_size: .
v_call: TRBV7-2
j_call: TRBJ1-2
cdr3_length: 16
cdr3_aa: CASSPHPNRASLGYTF
cdr3_nt: TGTGCCAGCAGCCCCCACCCAAACAGGGCTTCACTTGGCTACACCTTC

d_call: .
clone_size: .
v_call: TRBV28
j_call: TRBJ2-1
cdr3_length: 12
cdr3_aa: CASSRYRRDQFF
cdr3_nt: TGTGCCAGCAGTCGTTATCGCAGGGACCAGTTCTTC

d_call: TRBD1
clone_size: .
v_call: TRBV7-2
j_call: TRBJ1-5
cdr3_length: 15
cdr3_aa: CASSQVGQINQPQHF
cdr3_nt: TGTGCCAGCAGCCAGGTGGGACAGATCAATCAGCCCCAGCATTTT

d_call: .
clone_size: .
v_call: TRBV7-3
j_call: TRBJ1-2
cdr3_length: 13
cdr3_aa: CASSLTPGYGYTF
cdr3_nt: TGTGCCAGCAGCTTAACTCCTGGCTATGGCTACACCTTC

d_call: .
clone_size: once
v_call: TRBV6-5
j_call: TRBJ1-1
cdr3_length: 14
cdr3_aa: CASSYGHLNTEAFF
cdr3_nt: TGTGCCAGCAGTTATGGACATCTGAACACTGAAGCTTTCTTT

d_call: .
clone_size: .
v_call: TRBV6-1
j_call: TRBJ1-4
cdr3_length: 15
cdr3_aa: CASSEAPVTNEKLFF
cdr3_nt: TGTGCCAGCAGTGAAGCACCCGTTACGAATGAAAAACTGTTTTTT

d_call: .
clone_size: few
v_call: TRBV5-1
j_call: TRBJ2-1
cdr3_length: 15
cdr3_aa: CASSPLGSSYNEQFF
cdr3_nt: TGCGCCAGCAGCCCGCTTGGGAGCTCCTACAATGAGCAGTTCTTC

d_call: .
clone_size: .
v_call: TRBV5-5
j_call: TRBJ2-1
cdr3_length: 18
cdr3_aa: CASSLEGGVGWGKNEQFF
cdr3_nt: TGTGCCAGCAGCTTGGAAGGAGGCGTGGGTTGGGGGAAGAATGAGCAGTTCTTC

d_call: .
clone_size: few
v_call: TRBV5-6
j_call: TRBJ1-5
cdr3_length: 14
cdr3_aa: CASSTRQSNQPQHF
cdr3_nt: TGTGCCAGCAGCACTCGACAGTCCAATCAGCCCCAGCATTTT

d_call: TRBD2
clone_size: .
v_call: TRBV4-1
j_call: TRBJ2-1
cdr3_length: 16
cdr3_aa: CASSQGTSGSWYEQFF
cdr3_nt: TGCGCCAGCAGCCAAGGGACTAGCGGGAGTTGGTATGAGCAGTTCTTC

d_call: TRBD1
clone_size: once
v_call: TRBV6-5
j_call: TRBJ2-7
cdr3_length: 14
cdr3_aa: CASRPGTGSREQYF
cdr3_nt: TGTGCCAGCAGGCCCGGGACAGGCTCACGCGAGCAGTACTTC

d_call: TRBD1
clone_size: .
v_call: TRBV25-1
j_call: TRBJ2-3
cdr3_length: 13
cdr3_aa: CATRQGGRDTQYF
cdr3_nt: TGTGCCACTCGACAGGGGGGACGGGATACGCAGTATTTT

d_call: .
clone_size: .
v_call: TRBV2
j_call: TRBJ2-1
cdr3_length: 13
cdr3_aa: CASSEGGLGGQFF
cdr3_nt: TGTGCCAGCAGTGAAGGAGGACTAGGGGGGCAGTTCTTC

d_call: .
clone_size: .
v_call: TRBV6-6
j_call: TRBJ1-4
cdr3_length: 14
cdr3_aa: CASSNRARNEKLFF
cdr3_nt: TGTGCCAGCAGTAACAGGGCGAGGAATGAAAAACTGTTTTTT

d_call: .
clone_size: .
v_call: TRBV29-1
j_call: TRBJ2-2
cdr3_length: 12
cdr3_aa: CSAGLGPGELFF
cdr3_nt: TGCAGCGCCGGCCTGGGACCCGGGGAGCTGTTTTTT

d_call: .
clone_size: few
v_call: TRBV5-1
j_call: TRBJ2-3
cdr3_length: 15
cdr3_aa: CASSHRDPSTDTQYF
cdr3_nt: TGCGCCAGCAGCCACCGGGACCCAAGCACAGATACGCAGTATTTT

d_call: TRBD1
clone_size: .
v_call: TRBV6-5
j_call: TRBJ1-1
cdr3_length: 16
cdr3_aa: CASSFAGTGVITEAFF
cdr3_nt: TGTGCCAGCAGTTTCGCCGGGACAGGGGTAATCACTGAAGCTTTCTTT